The source of this TCR beta chain is a study of beta chain features in type 1 diabetes. Regarding the study as a whole: The naive, central memory and Treg TCRB repertoires looked more alike in patients than they did in healthy donors. Type 1 diabetes patients showed a moderate but significant shortening of TCRB CDR3s in all four CD4+ subsets. Reduced insertions and increased deletions marked VDJ junctions in type 1 diabetes patients.

There are 17 residues in the CDR3. Looked up from germline, CDR1 is MGHDK and CDR2 is SYGVNS. V was pared by 2 bases and J by 3 bases, with 18 bases between. Every isolated RNA sample was fully reverse transcribed, so sequencing captured expressed TCRB transcripts. Here immunoSEQ multiplex PCR was the method, and the copy in TCRdb shows in-frame clones only, minus some. The table has just under 150,000 clones, 13% seen once. About this clone itself: Its antigen is unknown.

The receptor was derived from a man in his late teens or twenties with type 1 diabetes. J is TRBJ2-3 and V is TRBV25-1; maybe TRBD1 (5 bases). The sample comprised central memory CD4+ T cells from blood. The CDR3 here is CASSEGSGWSGTDTQYF. CDR3 in DNA: TGTGCCAGCAGTGAAGGATCAGGGTGGTCCGGGACAGATACGCAGTATTTT.